This is a list of T cell receptor beta chains from one sample in a study of shared clonotypes between healthy human individuals. Sequencing used immunoSEQ multiplex PCR; TCRdb keeps in-frame clones, though not all of them. The sample records millions of clones, approximately 94% being singletons. The specimen sequenced was naive CD8+ T cells sorted from blood. The source of these receptors is a young man in good health. Both conserved end residues are part of each CDR3. Each record gives: V gene, clone size, D gene, J gene, CDR3 protein, CDR3 DNA. A D gene is named only where the DNA matches it firmly. Where a row states a size, it is once, few, many or the class of an expanded clone; other rows omit it.

>TRBV4-1|few|-|TRBJ2-7
CASSQSPGTASDYEQYF
TGCGCCAGCAGCCAAAGCCCCGGGACCGCCTCCGACTACGAGCAGTACTTC
>TRBV5-4|-|-|TRBJ2-7
CASSLAGSSYEQYF
TGTGCCAGCAGCTTGGCCGGGTCTTCCTACGAGCAGTACTTC
>TRBV11-2|once|TRBD1|TRBJ1-5
CASSPRQGKSNQPQHF
TGTGCCAGCAGCCCCCGACAGGGGAAGAGCAATCAGCCCCAGCATTTT
>TRBV10-3|once|-|TRBJ1-4
CAISEFSGTTNEKLFF
TGTGCCATCAGTGAGTTCTCGGGGACAACTAATGAAAAACTGTTTTTT
>TRBV30|-|TRBD1|TRBJ1-1
CAWSAGQGNTEAFF
TGTGCCTGGAGTGCGGGACAGGGGAACACTGAAGCTTTCTTT
>TRBV29-1|-|-|TRBJ2-3
CSVEGPETDTQYF
TGCAGCGTTGAAGGGCCAGAAACAGATACGCAGTATTTT
>TRBV4-3|-|-|TRBJ2-7
CASSPFGGSGEQYF
TGCGCCAGCAGCCCCTTTGGTGGGTCGGGCGAGCAGTACTTC
>TRBV7-9|-|-|TRBJ1-2
CASSSTTFHHNYGYTF
TGTGCCAGCAGCTCCACGACCTTCCACCACAACTATGGCTACACCTTC
>TRBV4-3|once|-|TRBJ1-5
CASSQKGGSNQPQHF
TGCGCCAGCAGCCAAAAGGGCGGGAGCAATCAGCCCCAGCATTTT
>TRBV28|-|TRBD1|TRBJ2-2
CASSLTQGAISTGELFF
TGTGCCAGCAGCCTTACCCAGGGGGCCATTAGCACCGGGGAGCTGTTTTTT
>TRBV30|-|-|TRBJ1-6
CAWSVGNSPNSPLHF
TGTGCCTGGAGTGTAGGGAACAGTCCGAATTCACCCCTCCACTTT
>TRBV30|once|TRBD2|TRBJ2-1
CAWSSLADNEQFF
TGTGCCTGGAGTTCCCTAGCGGACAATGAGCAGTTCTTC
>TRBV27|-|TRBD1|TRBJ1-6
CASSGIRTGGRSPLHF
TGTGCCAGCAGTGGGATTCGGACAGGGGGCCGTTCACCCCTCCACTTT
>TRBV11-2|-|-|TRBJ2-3
CASSLDHLVTDTQYF
TGTGCCAGCAGCTTAGATCACTTGGTCACAGATACGCAGTATTTT
>TRBV4-3|-|-|TRBJ1-1
CASSQDPDRNTEAFF
TGCGCCAGCAGCCAAGACCCCGACAGGAACACTGAAGCTTTCTTT
>TRBV7-8|-|TRBD1|TRBJ2-7
CASSPDRNSYEQYF
TGTGCCAGCAGTCCGGACAGGAATTCCTACGAGCAGTACTTC
>TRBV29-1|-|TRBD2|TRBJ2-7
CSVETSGDYEQYF
TGCAGCGTTGAGACTAGCGGGGACTACGAGCAGTACTTC
>TRBV7-8|-|-|TRBJ1-2
CASSTGTGSYGYTF
TGTGCCAGCAGCACGGGGACTGGAAGCTATGGCTACACCTTC
>TRBV7-2|-|TRBD1|TRBJ2-2
CASSGGQGGTGELFF
TGTGCCAGCAGCGGGGGACAGGGAGGCACCGGGGAGCTGTTTTTT
>TRBV2|-|TRBD2|TRBJ2-2
CASDRGVNTGELFF
TGTGCCAGCGACCGGGGGGTTAACACCGGGGAGCTGTTTTTT
>TRBV6-6|-|-|TRBJ2-7
CASSPVGGTPYEQYF
TGTGCCAGCAGTCCTGTAGGGGGGACCCCCTACGAGCAGTACTTC
>TRBV9|-|-|TRBJ2-7
CASSGSGATEQYF
TGTGCCAGCAGCGGCTCCGGAGCCACGGAGCAGTACTTC
>TRBV13|-|TRBD1|TRBJ1-4
CASSMNRGGNEKLFF
TGTGCCAGCAGCATGAACAGGGGGGGAAATGAAAAACTGTTTTTT
>TRBV11-2|once|TRBD1|TRBJ1-1
CASSLEEGAHTEAFF
TGTGCCAGCAGCTTAGAAGAGGGGGCTCACACTGAAGCTTTCTTT
>TRBV2|once|-|TRBJ1-5
CASSEFESSNQPQHF
TGTGCCAGCAGTGAATTTGAGAGTAGCAATCAGCCCCAGCATTTT
>TRBV6-5|-|-|TRBJ2-5
CASSSGWREEETQYF
TGTGCCAGCAGCTCCGGGTGGAGGGAAGAAGAGACCCAGTACTTC
>TRBV7-3|-|-|TRBJ2-2
CASSPGTTNTGELFF
TGTGCCAGCAGCCCCGGAACAACGAACACCGGGGAGCTGTTTTTT
>TRBV30|-|-|TRBJ1-6
CAWSVVSGNSPLHF
TGTGCCTGGAGTGTAGTGTCCGGGAATTCACCCCTCCACTTT
>TRBV2|-|-|TRBJ2-6
CASCGSYSGANVLTF
TGTGCCAGCTGCGGCAGCTACTCTGGGGCCAACGTCCTGACTTTC
>TRBV5-1|-|-|TRBJ2-2
CASSGGTELFF
TGCGCCAGCAGCGGCGGGACAGAGCTGTTTTTT
>TRBV27|-|TRBD1|TRBJ1-3
CASSFGEHLAGGAGNTIYF
TGTGCCAGCAGTTTTGGGGAACACCTCGCAGGGGGCGCTGGAAACACCATATATTTT
>TRBV10-3|-|-|TRBJ2-7
CAISESKGEAHEQYF
TGTGCCATCAGTGAAAGTAAGGGGGAAGCCCACGAGCAGTACTTC
>TRBV7-9|-|-|TRBJ2-7
CASSPPSTDLTYEQYF
TGTGCCAGCAGCCCGCCTTCTACCGACCTAACCTACGAGCAGTACTTC